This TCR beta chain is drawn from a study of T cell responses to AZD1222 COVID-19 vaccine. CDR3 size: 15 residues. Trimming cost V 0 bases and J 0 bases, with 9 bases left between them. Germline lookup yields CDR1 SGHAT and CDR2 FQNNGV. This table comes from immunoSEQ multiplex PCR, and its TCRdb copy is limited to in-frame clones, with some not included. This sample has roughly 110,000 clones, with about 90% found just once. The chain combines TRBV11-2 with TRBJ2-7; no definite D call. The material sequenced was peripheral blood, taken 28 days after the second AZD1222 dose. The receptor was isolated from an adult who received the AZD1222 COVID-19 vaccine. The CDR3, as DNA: TGTGCCAGCAGCTTAGACTTACCAGTCTCCTACGAGCAGTACTTC. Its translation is CASSLDLPVSYEQYF.